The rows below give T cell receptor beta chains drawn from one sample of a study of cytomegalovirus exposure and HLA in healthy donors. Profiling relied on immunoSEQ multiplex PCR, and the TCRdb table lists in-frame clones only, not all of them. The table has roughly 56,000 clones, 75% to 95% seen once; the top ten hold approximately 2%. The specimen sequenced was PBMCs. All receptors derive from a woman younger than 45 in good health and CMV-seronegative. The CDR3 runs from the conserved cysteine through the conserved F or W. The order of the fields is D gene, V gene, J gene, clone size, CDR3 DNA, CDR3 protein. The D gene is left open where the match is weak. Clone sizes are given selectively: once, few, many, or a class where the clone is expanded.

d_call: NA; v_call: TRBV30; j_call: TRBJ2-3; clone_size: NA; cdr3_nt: TGCATGGGCAGGAACACACATACGCAGTATTTT; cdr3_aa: CMGRNTHTQYF
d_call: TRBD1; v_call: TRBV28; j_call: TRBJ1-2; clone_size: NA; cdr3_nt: TGTGCCAGCCTGGGACAGGGTGGTGGAGGCTACACCTTC; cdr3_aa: CASLGQGGGGYTF
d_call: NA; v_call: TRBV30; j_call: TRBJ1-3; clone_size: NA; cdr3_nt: TGTGCCTGGAGTTCGGGGGTTGGAAACACCATATATTTT; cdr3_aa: CAWSSGVGNTIYF
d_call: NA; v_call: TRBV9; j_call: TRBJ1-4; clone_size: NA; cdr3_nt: TGTGCCAGCAGCGTAGAAGGGGGTGCAACTAATGAAAAACTGTTTTTT; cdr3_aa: CASSVEGGATNEKLFF
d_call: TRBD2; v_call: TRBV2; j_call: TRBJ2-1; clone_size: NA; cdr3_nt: TGTGCCAGCAGCCCCTGGGGGGGAAATGAGCAGTTCTTC; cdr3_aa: CASSPWGGNEQFF
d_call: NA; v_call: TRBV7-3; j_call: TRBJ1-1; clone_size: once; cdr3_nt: TGTGCCAGCAGCTTATCGTATGGGGAGGGCACTGAAGCTTTCTTT; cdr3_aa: CASSLSYGEGTEAFF
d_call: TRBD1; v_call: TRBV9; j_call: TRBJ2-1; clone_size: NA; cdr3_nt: TGTGCCAGCAGCCCCTCGGGGACAGGGTACAATGAGCAGTTCTTC; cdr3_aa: CASSPSGTGYNEQFF
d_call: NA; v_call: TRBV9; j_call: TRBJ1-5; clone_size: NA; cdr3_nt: TGTGCCAGCAGCGTAGGTGTCAGCGATCAGCCCCAGCATTTT; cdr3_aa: CASSVGVSDQPQHF
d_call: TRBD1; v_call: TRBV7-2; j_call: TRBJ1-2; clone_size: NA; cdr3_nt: TGTGCCAGCAGCCGAGGGACAGTCGGGGGATATGGCTACACCTTC; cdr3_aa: CASSRGTVGGYGYTF
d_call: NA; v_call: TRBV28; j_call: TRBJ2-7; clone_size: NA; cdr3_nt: TGTGCCAGCAGTTCCTCGTCCTACGAGCAGTACTTC; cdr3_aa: CASSSSSYEQYF
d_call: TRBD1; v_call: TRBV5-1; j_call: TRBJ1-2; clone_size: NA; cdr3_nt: TGCGCCAGCAGCTGGACCGGGACAGATTATGGCTACACCTTC; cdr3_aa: CASSWTGTDYGYTF
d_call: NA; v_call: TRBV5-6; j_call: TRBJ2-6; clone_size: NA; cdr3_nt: TGTGCCAGCGTCAGCAGCAATAGTCACAGTCGGGCCAACGTCCTGACTTTC; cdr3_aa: CASVSSNSHSRANVLTF
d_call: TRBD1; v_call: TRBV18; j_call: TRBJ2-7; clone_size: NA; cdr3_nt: TGTGCCAGCTCAAGGACAGGTCTTGGGGACGAGCAGTACTTC; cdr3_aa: CASSRTGLGDEQYF
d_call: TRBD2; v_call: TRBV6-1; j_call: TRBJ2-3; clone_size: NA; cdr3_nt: TGTGCCAGCAGTGAAGGGAGACTAGCGGGCCCCTTTGGGGATACGCAGTATTTT; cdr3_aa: CASSEGRLAGPFGDTQYF
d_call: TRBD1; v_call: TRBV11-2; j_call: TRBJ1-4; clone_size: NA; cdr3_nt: TGTGCCAGCAGAATAGACAGGGAGCGCGAAAAACTGTTTTTT; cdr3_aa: CASRIDREREKLFF
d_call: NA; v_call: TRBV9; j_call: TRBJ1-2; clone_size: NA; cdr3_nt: TGTGCCAGCAGCGTAGATCAGGGCCCCTATGGCTACACCTTC; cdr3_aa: CASSVDQGPYGYTF
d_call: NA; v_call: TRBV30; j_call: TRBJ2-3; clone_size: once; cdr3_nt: TGTGCCTGGAGTGGGGCCCTATCAGATACGCAGTATTTT; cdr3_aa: CAWSGALSDTQYF
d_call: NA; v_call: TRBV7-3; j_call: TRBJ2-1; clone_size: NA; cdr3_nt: TGTGCCAGCAGCCGGGGGTCCGGGGTTGGGAATGAGCAGTTCTTC; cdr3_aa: CASSRGSGVGNEQFF
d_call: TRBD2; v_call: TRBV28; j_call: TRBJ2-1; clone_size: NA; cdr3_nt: TGTGCCAGTACTTTAGGGGAGGGACGGGGGCAGTTCTTC; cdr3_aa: CASTLGEGRGQFF
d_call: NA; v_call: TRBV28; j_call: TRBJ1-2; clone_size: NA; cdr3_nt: TGTGCCAGCAGCGCGGGGGGGAACTATGGCTACACCTTC; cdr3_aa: CASSAGGNYGYTF
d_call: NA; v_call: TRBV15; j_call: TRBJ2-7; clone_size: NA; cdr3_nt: TGTGCCACCAGCAGAGATGGGAGACACCGGGGGGAGCAGTACTTC; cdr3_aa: CATSRDGRHRGEQYF
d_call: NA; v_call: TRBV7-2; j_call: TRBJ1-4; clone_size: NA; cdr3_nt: TGTGCCAGCAGCGTCACTGCAACTAATGAAAAACTGTTTTTT; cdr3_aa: CASSVTATNEKLFF
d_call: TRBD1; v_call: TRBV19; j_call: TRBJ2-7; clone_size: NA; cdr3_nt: TGTGCCAGTAAGGAGGACAGGGCCGTACGGGAGCAGTACTTC; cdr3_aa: CASKEDRAVREQYF
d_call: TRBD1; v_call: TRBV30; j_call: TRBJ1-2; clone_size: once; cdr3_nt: TGTGCCTGGTGGGACAGGGTTTATTCTAACTATGGCTACACCTTC; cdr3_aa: CAWWDRVYSNYGYTF
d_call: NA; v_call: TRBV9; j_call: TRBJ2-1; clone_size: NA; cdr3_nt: TGTGCCAGCAGCACGACGACTCCATCCAATGAGCAGTTCTTC; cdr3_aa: CASSTTTPSNEQFF
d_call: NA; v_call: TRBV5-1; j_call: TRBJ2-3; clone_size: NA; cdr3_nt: TGCGCCAGCAGCCCCGGGGGAAGAAACACAGATACGCAGTATTTT; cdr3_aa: CASSPGGRNTDTQYF
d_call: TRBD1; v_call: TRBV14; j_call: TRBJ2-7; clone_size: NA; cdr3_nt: TGTGCCAGCAGCCAAGGACAGGGTTCTTACGAGCAGTACTTC; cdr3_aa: CASSQGQGSYEQYF
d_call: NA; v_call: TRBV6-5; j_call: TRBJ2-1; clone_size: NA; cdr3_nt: TGTGCCAGCAGTCCGTTAGCGGAAGCCTACAATGAGCAGTTCTTC; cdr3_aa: CASSPLAEAYNEQFF
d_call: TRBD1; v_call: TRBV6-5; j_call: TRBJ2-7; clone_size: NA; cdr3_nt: TGTGCCAGCATGCCGGGACAGGGGGATTACGAGCAGTACTTC; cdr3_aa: CASMPGQGDYEQYF
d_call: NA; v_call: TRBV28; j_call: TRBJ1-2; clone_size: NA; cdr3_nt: TGTGCCAGCAGTTTTCCCCCTCCGAACTATGGCTACACCTTC; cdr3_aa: CASSFPPPNYGYTF
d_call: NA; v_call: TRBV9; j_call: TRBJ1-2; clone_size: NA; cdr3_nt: TGTGCCAGCAGCTCCCGGAGATCTCCGGCATCTGGCTACACCTTC; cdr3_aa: CASSSRRSPASGYTF
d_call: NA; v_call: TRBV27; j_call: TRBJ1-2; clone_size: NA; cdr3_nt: TGTGCCAGCAGTTTATTTGGGGGACTCGGATATGGCTACACCTTC; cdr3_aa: CASSLFGGLGYGYTF
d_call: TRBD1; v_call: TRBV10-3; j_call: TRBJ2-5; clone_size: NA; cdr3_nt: TGTGCCATCAATACCCAGGGGGATGAGACCCAGTACTTC; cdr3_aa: CAINTQGDETQYF
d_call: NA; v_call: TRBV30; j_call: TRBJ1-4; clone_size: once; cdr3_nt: TGTGCGGGGCAACGTTACGATAATGAAAAACTGTTTTTT; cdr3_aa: CAGQRYDNEKLFF
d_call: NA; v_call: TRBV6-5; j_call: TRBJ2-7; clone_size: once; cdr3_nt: TGTGCCAGCACGTGCGAGCAGTACTTC; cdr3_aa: CASTCEQYF
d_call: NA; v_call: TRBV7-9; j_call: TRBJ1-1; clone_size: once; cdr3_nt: TGTGCCAGCAGCTTTCAACAGGACACTGAAGCTTTCTTT; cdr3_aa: CASSFQQDTEAFF
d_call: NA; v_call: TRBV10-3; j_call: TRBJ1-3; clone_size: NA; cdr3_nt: TGTGCCATCAGTGCCCGAGGCGGAAACACCATATATTTT; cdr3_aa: CAISARGGNTIYF